This entry concerns a single TCR beta chain. The antigen is unknown. The data belong to a study of cytomegalovirus exposure and HLA in healthy donors. Regarding the study as a whole: Per a later analysis, HLA-associated TCR beta chains showed more clonal expansion than other, equally common TCR beta chains. Further analysis was carried out later, and it showed several of the most significant clusters appearing linked to common viral pathogens.

CDR1 is SGHRS and CDR2 is YFSETQ in the germline V gene. The CDR3 sequence is 15 residues long. The ends lost 4 bases at V and 6 bases at J; junction bases unmatched: 8. PCR used 60 Vbeta primers and 13 Jbeta primers. Sequencing was performed with immunoSEQ multiplex PCR; in TCRdb, only in-frame clones are kept and a portion is missing. The repertoire holds roughly 220,000 clones, 65% to 80% seen once, with about 1.7% in the top ten. The receptor comes from a man aged 50 or older in good health and CMV-seronegative. The J gene is TRBJ2-2, the V gene TRBV5-1; 8 bases line up with TRBD1. Sequences were obtained from PBMCs. CDR3 protein: CASSTDRGRSGELFF. Here the CDR3 DNA reads TGCGCCAGCAGCACCGACAGGGGACGTTCCGGGGAGCTGTTTTTT.